The rows below give T cell receptor beta chains drawn from one sample of a study of blood T cell repertoires in COVID-19. The repertoire was sequenced with immunoSEQ multiplex PCR; TCRdb's copy has only in-frame clones and lacks some. The profile shows tens of thousands of clones, 88% of them singletons. The source material was peripheral blood. The receptors derive from a human donor in a cohort sampled during active COVID-19. Each CDR3 is given with its conserved first and last residue. The order of the fields is D gene, clone size, V gene, J gene, CDR3 DNA, CDR3 protein. A D gene is named only where the DNA matches it firmly. A clone size is listed for some rows: how often the clone was seen (once, few, many), or a class if it is expanded.

D: -
size: -
V: TRBV5-6
J: TRBJ2-1
DNA: TGTGCCAGCAGCTACCCCGGGAAATACAATGAGCAGTTCTTC
CDR3: CASSYPGKYNEQFF

D: -
size: -
V: TRBV28
J: TRBJ1-1
DNA: TGTGCCAGCAGTCTCTGGACATTGAACACTGAAGCTTTCTTT
CDR3: CASSLWTLNTEAFF

D: TRBD1
size: -
V: TRBV6-2/TRBV6-3
J: TRBJ2-3
DNA: TGTGCCAGCAGTAAACCGGGACAGGGGGCAGATACGCAGTATTTT
CDR3: CASSKPGQGADTQYF

D: -
size: -
V: TRBV5-1
J: TRBJ1-5
DNA: TGCGCCAGCAGCTTGGTAGGGGAGGGTCAGCCCCAGCATTTT
CDR3: CASSLVGEGQPQHF

D: -
size: few
V: TRBV3-1/TRBV3-2
J: TRBJ1-2
DNA: TGTGCCAGCAGCCAAGGGGGCAGCTGGGGCTACACCTTC
CDR3: CASSQGGSWGYTF

D: TRBD2
size: -
V: TRBV7-2
J: TRBJ2-1
DNA: TGTGCCAGCAGCTTAGGAGGGACTAGCGGGAGGAATGAGCAGTTCTTC
CDR3: CASSLGGTSGRNEQFF

D: -
size: few
V: TRBV6-2/TRBV6-3
J: TRBJ2-1
DNA: TGTGCCAGCAGTATGACAAGGAATGAGCAGTTCTTC
CDR3: CASSMTRNEQFF

D: -
size: -
V: TRBV6-5
J: TRBJ2-7
DNA: TGTGCCAGCAGTTTTTTAGACGGGATCAACGAGCAGTACTTC
CDR3: CASSFLDGINEQYF

D: -
size: -
V: TRBV9
J: TRBJ1-1
DNA: TGTGCCAGCAGCGTAGCCCAGGGCGACACTGAAGCTTTCTTT
CDR3: CASSVAQGDTEAFF

D: -
size: few
V: TRBV3-1/TRBV3-2
J: TRBJ1-1
DNA: TGTGCCAGTACAACTCGGGGAACTGAAGCTTTCTTT
CDR3: CASTTRGTEAFF

D: -
size: -
V: TRBV19
J: TRBJ2-1
DNA: TGTGCCAGTAGTATAGGGGGGCGACGGGAGCAGTTCTTC
CDR3: CASSIGGRREQFF

D: TRBD2
size: -
V: TRBV27
J: TRBJ2-2
DNA: TGTGCCAGCAGTCTCTTAGCGGGAGGTCGCACCGGGGAGCTGTTTTTT
CDR3: CASSLLAGGRTGELFF

D: TRBD2
size: once
V: TRBV4-1
J: TRBJ2-3
DNA: TGCGCCAGCAGCCAAGACCTAGCGGGAGAGGGAACAGATACGCAGTATTTT
CDR3: CASSQDLAGEGTDTQYF

D: -
size: -
V: TRBV5-1
J: TRBJ1-2
DNA: TGCGCCAGCCGACTCCAATTGGGGGCGGCCTATGGCTACACCTTC
CDR3: CASRLQLGAAYGYTF

D: TRBD2
size: few
V: TRBV2
J: TRBJ2-1
DNA: TGTGCCAGCAGTGCTAGCGGGAGGAACAATGAGCAGTTCTTC
CDR3: CASSASGRNNEQFF

D: -
size: -
V: TRBV27
J: TRBJ1-1
DNA: TGTGCCAGCAGCTCCTGGGACACGATGAACACTGAAGCTTTCTTT
CDR3: CASSSWDTMNTEAFF

D: TRBD2
size: -
V: TRBV23-1
J: TRBJ2-1
DNA: TGCGCCAGCAGTCGGCGGTCAGCTAGCGGGAGGACCAATGAGCAGTTCTTC
CDR3: CASSRRSASGRTNEQFF

D: TRBD2
size: -
V: TRBV12-5
J: TRBJ2-7
DNA: TGTGCTAGTGGCCGCGGGAGCCTCTACGAGCAGTACTTC
CDR3: CASGRGSLYEQYF

D: TRBD1
size: once
V: TRBV18
J: TRBJ1-6
DNA: TGTGCCAGCTCGTGGGACAGGGTGTATAATTCACCCCTCCACTTT
CDR3: CASSWDRVYNSPLHF

D: -
size: -
V: TRBV14
J: TRBJ2-5
DNA: TGTGCCAGCAGCCCAACTAGGAGGGAGACCCAGTACTTC
CDR3: CASSPTRRETQYF

D: -
size: -
V: TRBV28
J: TRBJ2-7
DNA: TGTGCCAGCAGTCCCCAATACGAGCAGTACTTC
CDR3: CASSPQYEQYF

D: TRBD1
size: -
V: TRBV7-2
J: TRBJ1-5
DNA: TGTGCCAGCAGCTTACGGGGACAGCGCAATCAGCCCCAGCATTTT
CDR3: CASSLRGQRNQPQHF

D: -
size: -
V: TRBV18
J: TRBJ1-5
DNA: TGTGCCAGCTCACCGCTGCAGGGACTGAATCAGCCCCAGCATTTT
CDR3: CASSPLQGLNQPQHF

D: -
size: -
V: TRBV5-1
J: TRBJ1-1
DNA: TGCGCCAGCAGCTTGGCAGGCATGAACACTGAAGCTTTCTTT
CDR3: CASSLAGMNTEAFF

D: TRBD1
size: -
V: TRBV2
J: TRBJ2-3
DNA: TGTGCCAGTGGGACAGCCGATACGCAGTATTTT
CDR3: CASGTADTQYF

D: -
size: -
V: TRBV12-3/TRBV12-4
J: TRBJ2-4
DNA: TGTGCCAGCAGGGACACCCTAAACATTCAGTACTTC
CDR3: CASRDTLNIQYF

D: TRBD1
size: few
V: TRBV11-2
J: TRBJ1-2
DNA: TGTGCCAGCAGTCGTACAGGGGTCTATGGCTACACCTTC
CDR3: CASSRTGVYGYTF

D: TRBD1
size: -
V: TRBV7-3
J: TRBJ2-3
DNA: TGTGCCAGCAGCTTCCGGGACAGGGTAGATACGCAGTATTTT
CDR3: CASSFRDRVDTQYF

D: -
size: -
V: TRBV29-1
J: TRBJ2-7
DNA: TGCAGCGCTACACGCAGCTCCTACGAGCAGTACTTC
CDR3: CSATRSSYEQYF

D: -
size: -
V: TRBV10-3
J: TRBJ2-3
DNA: TGTGCCATCCGTTCTACAGGTACGCAGTATTTT
CDR3: CAIRSTGTQYF

D: -
size: -
V: TRBV19
J: TRBJ2-1
DNA: TGTGCCAGTAGTATAGGGGCTACCAGCTCCTACAATGAGCAGTTCTTC
CDR3: CASSIGATSSYNEQFF

D: TRBD1
size: -
V: TRBV7-7
J: TRBJ2-3
DNA: TGTGCCAGCAGCCTAGGGACAGGAGGCCCTGATACGCAGTATTTT
CDR3: CASSLGTGGPDTQYF

D: -
size: -
V: TRBV19
J: TRBJ2-2
DNA: -
CDR3: CASSIILRAGELFF

D: TRBD2
size: -
V: TRBV7-2
J: TRBJ2-3
DNA: TGTGCCAGCAGCTTACTCAGCGGGAGAGATACGCAGTATTTT
CDR3: CASSLLSGRDTQYF

D: -
size: once
V: TRBV6-5
J: TRBJ2-6
DNA: TGTGCCAGCAGTCCGAGCGGCTCTGGGGCCAACGTCCTGACTTTC
CDR3: CASSPSGSGANVLTF

D: -
size: -
V: TRBV19
J: TRBJ2-7
DNA: TGTGCCAGTAGTATATTGGGCAACTCCTACGAGCAGTACTTC
CDR3: CASSILGNSYEQYF

D: -
size: -
V: TRBV18
J: TRBJ2-2
DNA: TGTGCCAGCTCACCATCCGCGGGGAACACCGGGGAGCTGTTTTTT
CDR3: CASSPSAGNTGELFF

D: TRBD1
size: -
V: TRBV5-1
J: TRBJ1-3
DNA: TGCGCCAGCAGCTTGGAAGGGGGCCCTGGAAACACCATATATTTT
CDR3: CASSLEGGPGNTIYF

D: TRBD1
size: -
V: TRBV10-1
J: TRBJ1-6
DNA: TGCGCCAGCAGTGAGTCTTCGGCGACAGGGGGCGCGGCACCCCTCCACTTT
CDR3: CASSESSATGGAAPLHF

D: -
size: -
V: TRBV4-2
J: TRBJ1-5
DNA: TGTGCCAGCAGCCAAGTCTCCGGGACACGCAATCAGCCCCAGCATTTT
CDR3: CASSQVSGTRNQPQHF

D: TRBD2
size: -
V: TRBV11-2
J: TRBJ2-7
DNA: TGTGCCAGCAGCGGCTCAGCCCTAGCGGGAGGCGAGCAGTACTTC
CDR3: CASSGSALAGGEQYF

D: -
size: -
V: TRBV7-2
J: TRBJ2-5
DNA: TGTGCCAGCAGCTTAGCGTACGGAGAGACCCAGTACTTC
CDR3: CASSLAYGETQYF

D: -
size: once
V: TRBV9
J: TRBJ2-3
DNA: TGTGCCAGCAGCGTAGTACAGGGCACAGATACGCAGTATTTT
CDR3: CASSVVQGTDTQYF

D: -
size: -
V: TRBV7-2
J: TRBJ2-1
DNA: TGTGCCAGCAGCTTAGTAGGAACAGGGCTCAATGAGCAGTTCTTC
CDR3: CASSLVGTGLNEQFF

D: -
size: -
V: TRBV5-8
J: TRBJ2-5
DNA: TGTGCCAGCAGCTTGCCTGAGACCCAGTACTTC
CDR3: CASSLPETQYF

D: -
size: once
V: TRBV18
J: TRBJ2-2
DNA: TGTGCCAGCTCACGCGACAGCACACTGACCGGGGAGCTGTTTTTT
CDR3: CASSRDSTLTGELFF

D: TRBD1
size: -
V: TRBV6-5
J: TRBJ2-5
DNA: TGTGCCAGCAGCTCAAGACAGGGGGCATTAGAGACCCAGTACTTC
CDR3: CASSSRQGALETQYF